This TCR beta chain was identified in a study of T cell responses to AZD1222 COVID-19 vaccine. Study summary: Analysis merged second doses at about 4 or about 12 weeks.

This CDR3 spans 15 amino acids. Looked up from germline, CDR1 is SGHTS and CDR2 is YDEGEE. The trim removed 2 bases at V and 0 bases at J, leaving 4 bases unmatched. Study-level results: The donor group comprised mostly white British people and more females; the analysis possibly underestimated clonal diversity. Sampling that yielded the repertoires occurred only after the peak T cell response. Following two doses of AZD1222, Spike-specific TCR breadth and depth rose.

Profiling relied on immunoSEQ multiplex PCR, and the TCRdb table lists in-frame clones only, not all of them. Among under 150,000 clones, more than 85% were seen once, and the ten largest hold approximately 5%. To note about this clone: Its specificity is unknown.

Sequencing used peripheral blood, obtained on day 0 of AZD1222 vaccination. This sequence was found in an adult in good health. This rearrangement joins TRBV5-8 to TRBJ2-7, with 8 bases aligning to TRBD2. CDR3 nucleotides: TGTGCCAGCAGCTTAGGGACTAGACACTCCTACGAGCAGTACTTC. Its protein product is CASSLGTRHSYEQYF.